This T cell receptor beta chain originates from a study of cytomegalovirus exposure and HLA in healthy donors. Looking at the study overall: An earlier analysis identified more than 90 million unique TCR beta sequences in about 179 million T cells.

Germline V gene data show CDR1 as GTSNPN and CDR2 as SVGIG (reference sequence). There are 15 residues in the CDR3. Trimming shortened V by 4 bases and J by 4 bases, and 20 bases separated the two germline ends. Use of 60 Vbeta and 13 Jbeta primers characterized the PCR. Sequenced by immunoSEQ multiplex PCR; TCRdb stores in-frame clones only, minus some. The sample carries around 160,000 clones, around 81% recorded once. The donors comprised healthy bone marrow donors. Donors sampled were nominally healthy, though unrecorded immune exposures were likely. This TCR was recovered from a woman aged 40 to 49 in good health and CMV-seronegative. The sequenced material came from PBMCs. V gene TRBV30 combines with J gene TRBJ2-7, with a possible D match to TRBD1 (5 bases). CDR3 DNA: TGTGCCTGGAACAAATGGGGCCAGGGTAGGTACGAGCAGTACTTC. As protein: CAWNKWGQGRYEQYF.